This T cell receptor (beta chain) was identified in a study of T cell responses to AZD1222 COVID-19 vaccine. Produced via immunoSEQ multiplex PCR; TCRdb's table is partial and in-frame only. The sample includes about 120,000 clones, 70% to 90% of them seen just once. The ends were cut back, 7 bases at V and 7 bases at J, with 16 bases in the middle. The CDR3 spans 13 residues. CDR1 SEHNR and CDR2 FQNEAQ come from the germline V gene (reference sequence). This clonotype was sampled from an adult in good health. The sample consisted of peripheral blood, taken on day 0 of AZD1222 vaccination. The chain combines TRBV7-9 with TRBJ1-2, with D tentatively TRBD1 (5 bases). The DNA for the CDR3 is TGTGCCAGCATCCGGGGCAGGACAAGTGGCTACACCTTC. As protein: CASIRGRTSGYTF.